One and the same sample provided the 20 T cell receptor beta chains below, sequenced in a study of blood T cell repertoires in COVID-19. TCRdb keeps only in-frame clones here, not all; method: immunoSEQ multiplex PCR. The data contain 350,000 to 450,000 clones, 89% of them seen just once; the ten biggest clones take up roughly 1.5%. Sequencing input: peripheral blood. These receptors all stem from a woman in her 40s with COVID-19, enrolled during active disease.

This clone was counted a few times. The genes are TRBV6-2 or TRBV6-3 and TRBJ1-2; possibly TRBD1 for D (6 bases). The CDR3 is 17 amino acids. Trimming shortened V by 0 bases and J by 3 bases, and 17 bases separated the two germline ends. The germline gives CDR1 MNHEY, CDR2 SVGEGT. CDR3 sequence reads: CASSYSTAGGPYYGYTF. The CDR3 DNA is TGTGCCAGCAGTTACTCGACGGCGGGGGGGCCCTACTATGGCTACACCTTC.

This clone occurred a few times. In DNA, the CDR3 is TGTGCCACCAGCAGGGCCGGGACAGGGGGCCATGGCTACACCTTC. This encodes CATSRAGTGGHGYTF. The rearrangement joins TRBV15 to TRBJ1-2, with 12 bases lining up with TRBD1. CDR1 and CDR2 from the germline V gene are LNHNV and YYDKDF (reference sequence). The ends lost 3 bases at V and 6 bases at J; junction bases unmatched: 5. The CDR3 has 15 amino acids. The variable domain in full, with the rest retrieved from reference TRBV15 and TRBJ1-2, is DAMVIQNPRYQVTQFGKPVTLSCSQTLNHNVMYWYQQKSSQAPKLLFHYYDKDFNNEADTPDNFQSRRPNTSFCFLDIRSPGLGDTAMYLCATSRAGTGGHGYTFGSGTRLTVV.

V gene TRBV18 combines with J gene TRBJ1-1; D unclear. V gave up 4 bases and J gave up 2 bases, with 14 bases separating them. The CDR3 loop spans 15 amino acids. Looked up from germline, CDR1 is KGHSH and CDR2 is LQKENI. The CDR3 here is CASSQSPPGNTEAFF. The CDR3 nucleotides read TGTGCCAGCTCACAATCCCCCCCGGGAAACACTGAAGCTTTCTTT. Looking up the rest from reference TRBV18 and TRBJ1-1 gives the full variable domain: NAGVMQNPRHLVRRRGQEARLRCSPMKGHSHVYWYRQLPEEGLKFMVYLQKENIIDESGMPKERFSAEFPKEGPSILRIQQVVRGDSAAYFCASSQSPPGNTEAFFGQGTRLTVV.

The chain carries TRBV27 and TRBJ2-7; 10 bases are shared with TRBD1. V shed 8 bases, J shed 3 bases, and the junction held 7 bases outside the gene matches. This CDR3 contains 14 residues. The germline V gene encodes CDR1 MNHEY and CDR2 SMNVEV (reference sequence). CDR3 sequence: CASAPDRGIYEQYF. The CDR3, as DNA: TGTGCCAGCGCCCCGGACAGGGGGATCTACGAGCAGTACTTC.

The sample holds one count of this clone. Written as DNA, the CDR3 is TGTGCCAGCAGCCGGGACAGGAATGAAAAACTGTTTTTT. Translation gives CASSRDRNEKLFF. The J gene is TRBJ1-4, the V gene TRBV6-5, with TRBD1 identical over 8 bases. The trim removed 6 bases at V and 5 bases at J, leaving 2 bases unmatched. Looked up from germline, CDR1 is MNHEY and CDR2 is SVGAGI. CDR3 length equals 13 residues.

The gene calls are TRBV6-4 and TRBJ2-1; 14 bases fit TRBD2. V was clipped by 6 bases and J by 6 bases; unmatched bases: 7. Germline V lookup: CDR1 MRHNA, CDR2 SNTAGT. This CDR3 is 16 amino acids long. The CDR3 DNA reads TGTGCCAGCAGCAGACTAGCGGGGGGGCCAGGCAATGAGCAGTTCTTC. Translation gives CASSRLAGGPGNEQFF.

The rearrangement uses TRBV2 and TRBJ2-1, with D hard to call. Germline CDR1 and CDR2: SNHLY and FYNNEI. V was shortened by 7 bases and J by 3 bases, with 7 bases between the two germline ends. The CDR3 runs to 12 residues. The CDR3 here is CASKERYNEQFF. CDR3 DNA: TGTGCCAGCAAGGAGCGCTACAATGAGCAGTTCTTC.

The genes are TRBV28 and TRBJ2-1; weak D call: TRBD2 (6 bases). The CDR3 is 15 residues long. Between the trimmed V and J ends, which lost 10 bases and 2 bases, there was a span of 18 bases. Germline-derived CDR1 and CDR2 are MDHEN and SYDVKM. Written as DNA, the CDR3 is TGTGCCACCGTTCTGAGGAGGGATCCCTACAATGAGCAGTTCTTC. Translating it yields CATVLRRDPYNEQFF.

This rearrangement joins TRBV14 to TRBJ2-3; perhaps TRBD1 as D (6 bases). Per germline, CDR1 SGHDN and CDR2 FVKESK. Trimming shortened V by 4 bases and J by 1 base, and 12 bases separated the two germline ends. This CDR3 spans 15 amino acids. The CDR3 region has the DNA TGTGCCAGCAGCCTTACGGGACACCGCACAGATACGCAGTATTTT. Amino acid sequence: CASSLTGHRTDTQYF.

The genes are TRBV3-1 (or the pseudogene TRBV3-2) and TRBJ1-1; D unclear. Between the trimmed V and J ends, which lost 7 bases and 1 base, there was a span of 10 bases. Germline CDR1 is LGHDT and CDR2 is YNNKEL (reference sequence). The CDR3 sequence is 13 residues long. CDR3 amino acids: CASTLLENTEAFF. The CDR3 bases are TGTGCCAGCACCCTGCTAGAGAACACTGAAGCTTTCTTT.

This chain joins TRBV5-6 and TRBJ1-5; D is ambiguous. The CDR3 has 14 amino acids. CDR1 SGHDT and CDR2 YYEEEE come from the germline V gene. V was cut by 1 base and J by 0 bases, with 5 bases left in between. The CDR3 bases are TGTGCCAGCAGCTTGTTAGATAGCAATCAGCCCCAGCATTTT. Its translation: CASSLLDSNQPQHF.

The chain combines TRBV7-9 with TRBJ1-6; D not resolved. Germline V gives CDR1 SEHNR, CDR2 FQNEAQ (reference sequence). Deletions cut 4 bases from V and 8 bases from J, with 18 bases between. The CDR3 covers 16 residues. The CDR3 DNA sequence: TGTGCCAGCAGCTCGCTCCTCACAGTTGCTCATTCACCCCTCCACTTT. It specifies CASSSLLTVAHSPLHF.

The chain links TRBV6-1 to TRBJ2-1; TRBD1 is a possible D gene (5 bases). The CDR3 has 15 residues. V lost 0 bases and J 6 bases, leaving 12 bases between the germline ends. Germline lookup yields CDR1 MNHNS and CDR2 SASEGT. The CDR3 DNA reads TGTGCCAGCAGTGAAGCTCGGCAGGGCCTCAATGAGCAGTTCTTC. Amino acid sequence: CASSEARQGLNEQFF.

This chain uses TRBV5-1 with TRBJ2-1; 8 bases match TRBD1. The V gene's germline CDR1 is SGHRS and CDR2 YFSETQ. This CDR3 has 13 amino acids. The J segment lost 8 bases and the V segment lost 7 bases, leaving 8 bases of the junction unmatched. The CDR3 here is CASAPTGAHEQFF. In DNA, the CDR3 is TGCGCCAGCGCCCCGACAGGGGCCCATGAGCAGTTCTTC.

The DNA of the CDR3 is TGTGCCAGCAGCCCCGGGATCCGCACAGATACGCAGTATTTT. Translation gives CASSPGIRTDTQYF. This chain connects TRBV11-2 to TRBJ2-3; tentative D call: TRBD2 (5 bases). The CDR3 sequence is 14 residues long. CDR1 is SGHAT, CDR2 FQNNGV, per germline. Trimming removed 5 bases at V and 1 base at J, with 10 bases between.

The chain has TRBV7-2 and TRBJ2-7; perhaps TRBD2 as D (6 bases). Trimming removed 5 bases at V and 2 bases at J, with 7 bases between. CDR3 size: 12 residues. Germline CDR1 is SGHTA and CDR2 is FQGNSA. The CDR3: CASSRGTYEQYF. The CDR3, as DNA: TGTGCCAGCAGCCGGGGGACCTACGAGCAGTACTTC.

The chain links TRBV6-6 to TRBJ1-2; no clear D. V gave up 6 bases and J gave up 5 bases, with 16 bases separating them. The CDR3 sequence is 14 residues long. From germline, CDR1 is MNHNY and CDR2 SVGAGI (reference sequence). The DNA for the CDR3 is TGTGCCAGCAGCCCTTCGGGAACGGAATATGGCTACACCTTC. Protein product: CASSPSGTEYGYTF.

The CDR3 region is CASSATSGGNNEQFF. CDR3 coding DNA: TGTGCCAGCAGCGCCACTAGCGGGGGGAACAATGAGCAGTTCTTC. The chain joins TRBV6-4 to TRBJ2-1; 12 bases match TRBD2. The CDR3 runs to 15 residues. Germline CDR1 MRHNA, CDR2 SNTAGT. Unmatched junction bases numbered 5, after V lost 6 bases and J lost 5 bases.

The J gene is TRBJ2-7, the V gene TRBV6-5; 10 nucleotides line up with TRBD1. J lost 1 base, V lost 8 bases, and 2 bases had no gene match. The germline V gene has CDR1 MNHEY and CDR2 SVGAGI. This CDR3 is built from 13 residues. CDR3 DNA: TGTGCCAGCTGGACAGGGGGGTCCTACGAGCAGTACTTC. Amino acid sequence: CASWTGGSYEQYF.

This sequence joins TRBV3-1 (or the pseudogene TRBV3-2) and TRBJ1-1; D ambiguous. Germline V lookup: CDR1 LGHDT, CDR2 YNNKEL (reference sequence). The CDR3 sequence is 12 residues long. Trimming cost V 2 bases and J 3 bases, with 4 bases left between them. The CDR3 nucleotides are TGTGCCAGCAGCCAACAGTACACTGAAGCTTTCTTT. Translated: CASSQQYTEAFF.